This T cell receptor (beta chain) stems from a study of radiotherapy plus CTLA-4 blockade in lung cancer. Some clones are missing from TCRdb's copy, which holds only in-frame ones; the method was immunoSEQ multiplex PCR. The sample lists approximately 89,000 clones, around 81% occurring once. CDR1 SGHNT and CDR2 YYREEE come from the germline V gene (reference sequence). The CDR3 length is 15 residues. Deletions cut 0 bases from V and 0 bases from J, with 7 bases between. This TCR was recovered from a human donor with non-small cell lung cancer that progressed on radiotherapy plus ipilimumab. V usage is TRBV5-4 and J usage is TRBJ1-3; the D is unclear. The sequencing here drew on peripheral blood, taken from a patient treated with radiotherapy plus ipilimumab. CDR3 residues: CASSLVGSSGNTIYF. The CDR3 bases are TGTGCCAGCAGCTTGGTCGGGTCCTCTGGAAACACCATATATTTT.